This T cell receptor (beta chain) was sequenced in a study of T cell clonality in common variable immunodeficiency (dated by TCRdb to about 2015). The full study reports these points: Fewer TCRbeta clones were shared among CVID subjects than among healthy controls (p < 0.0001). Fewer deletions and N-nucleotide insertions were reportedly observed in CVID TCRbeta sequences, and highly modified clones with 13 or more V deletions were reportedly absent from CVID TCRbeta sequences. Patient heterogeneity within the CVID cohort put limits on correlating repertoire features with clinical complications. The authors noted that sequencing repertoires of T cell subpopulations would be needed to clarify what caused the increased clonality in CVID. Even though DNA input was equal, the average per sample came to roughly 80,000 unique sequences for controls compared with around 33,000 for CVID samples. Compared with healthy controls, CVID subjects showed increased TCRbeta clonality (t-test p = 0.018), a feature most characteristic of about a third of subjects.

At least ten counts were recorded for this clone. What antigen it recognizes has not been identified. The observed sequence ends 3 residues before the CDR3 terminus, with the missing tail filled in from the germline J gene. Equivalent amounts of genomic DNA from CVID and control samples were used as sequencing input. For every sample, a 60 bp segment covering the rearranged TCRbeta CDR3 region was amplified and then sequenced. The immunoSEQ assay, a bias-corrected multiplex PCR combined with high-throughput sequencing, was used to amplify TCRbeta. In the paper's pipeline: Each unique nucleotide sequence was treated as a clone and annotated with V, D and J genes, copy number and frequency. Sequences were labeled productive if in frame, and non-productive if out of frame or containing stop codons. As previously described, clonality was calculated on the basis of Shannon's entropy. Mean CDR3 Kyte-Doolittle hydropathy was derived from the predicted amino acid sequences of productive clones. Using the R hclust function, scaled V gene usage was clustered hierarchically with Manhattan distance and complete linkage. To assess clone sharing by CDR3 amino acid sequence, 12 repertoires per group were resampled over 100 rounds. The repertoires were screened for roughly 70 published EBV-specific TCRbeta sequences and 200 to 250 published CMV-specific TCRbeta sequences. Analysis left out a couple of CVID samples that produced under 10,000 sequences, so 35 to 50 CVID repertoires remained. Imported from immuneACCESS, the table was reduced by TCRdb to in-frame sequences with V and J called. These copies leave out some clones; in studies compared against another copy, an unresolved V gene accounts for under half, and the cause of the remainder is not known. From that table come the V and J calls and clone size; the DNA was used to work out D and trimming. Here the sample lists some 50,000 clones, none seen once only. Together, the top ten hold roughly 2% of the sample.

Predominantly Caucasian heritage was noted among both the CVID patients and the healthy controls. Heparinized peripheral whole blood samples of roughly 5 to 8 ml were obtained from each donor. Genomic DNA from adults with common variable immune deficiency (CVID) and from healthy adult controls was used for sequencing of TCRbeta CDR3 repertoires. There were approximately 22 healthy adult volunteers in the control group (around twelve female and approximately ten male), ranging in age from roughly 23 to 75 years, with a mean age of around 35. Diluted blood was subjected to density centrifugation over Hypaque 1077 or Ficoll-Paque for isolation of peripheral blood mononuclear cells. Genomic DNA was extracted from unsorted mononuclear cells by Qiagen column purification or by a centrifugation-based method. V gives up 3 bases and J gives up 9 bases, and the segment between their germline ends measures 15 bases. The CDR3 holds 14 amino acids from the cysteine to the phenylalanine. Part of the CDR3 DNA is given, 33 bases translated from base 1. CDR1 and CDR2 are read off the germline V gene as SGHVS and FNYEAQ.

This TCR was recovered from a person between 18 and 69 years old in good health. Here the chain combines TRBV7-6 and TRBJ2-1; the D gene identity is not certain. Sequencing used peripheral blood mononuclear cells. CDR3 bases read: TGTGCCAGCAGCTTGTTAGGCGGCTTAAGTGAG. Protein translation: CASSLLGGLSE. The CDR3 in full is CASSLLGGLSEQFF.